This T cell receptor beta chain was documented in a study of blood T cell repertoires in COVID-19. About the research overall: COVID-19 samples, acute and convalescent, were from the United States, Italy and Spain.

Here immunoSEQ multiplex PCR was the method, and the copy in TCRdb shows in-frame clones only, minus some. The sample has around 270,000 clones; roughly four fifths are singletons. Germline CDR1 and CDR2: LNHDA and SQIVND (reference sequence). V lost 0 bases and J 0 bases, leaving 9 bases between the germline ends. The CDR3 consists of 16 residues. Material: peripheral blood. The origin of this receptor is a person aged 70 to 85 with COVID-19, enrolled during active disease. This rearrangement joins TRBV19 to TRBJ2-1; D is possibly TRBD2 (5 bases). As DNA, the CDR3 is TGTGCCAGTAGTATAGATAGCGACCCCTCCTACAATGAGCAGTTCTTC. It translates to CASSIDSDPSYNEQFF.